Detailed here is one T cell receptor beta chain. Its antigen is unknown. Once extracted for a subset, genomic DNA was divided evenly among several immunoSEQ plates. Source study methods: For the immunoSEQ data, sequences were junction-only without quality scores, so filtering differed. Sequenced by immunoSEQ multiplex PCR; TCRdb stores in-frame clones only, minus some. The V and J calls and the clone size are those of that table, but D and trimming were determined from the DNA. The sample lists 700,000 to 950,000 clones; just over 95% were seen once. The record originates from a study of shared clonotypes between healthy human individuals. Study-level findings and limits: What naive subsets generally showed was a larger estimated richness than memory subsets showed. Lower generation probabilities were found for non-shared clonotypes than for those shared by all four donors.

The V gene end was trimmed by 5 bases and the J gene end by 5 bases; junction bases not matched to a gene: 4. The CDR3 has 15 residues. CDR1 SNHLY and CDR2 FYNNEI come from the germline V gene. Selected positively for CCR7 and CD45RO-negative, naive CD8 cells excluded terminally differentiated effector memory CD45RA+ cells. The sequenced sample was naive CD8+ T cells sorted from blood. The rearrangement joins TRBV2 to TRBJ2-1; the match to TRBD2 covers 12 bases. This TCR was recovered from a young man in good health. This chain's CDR3 is CASSQTSGSDNEQFF. The DNA of the CDR3 is TGTGCCAGCAGTCAGACTAGCGGGAGCGACAATGAGCAGTTCTTC.